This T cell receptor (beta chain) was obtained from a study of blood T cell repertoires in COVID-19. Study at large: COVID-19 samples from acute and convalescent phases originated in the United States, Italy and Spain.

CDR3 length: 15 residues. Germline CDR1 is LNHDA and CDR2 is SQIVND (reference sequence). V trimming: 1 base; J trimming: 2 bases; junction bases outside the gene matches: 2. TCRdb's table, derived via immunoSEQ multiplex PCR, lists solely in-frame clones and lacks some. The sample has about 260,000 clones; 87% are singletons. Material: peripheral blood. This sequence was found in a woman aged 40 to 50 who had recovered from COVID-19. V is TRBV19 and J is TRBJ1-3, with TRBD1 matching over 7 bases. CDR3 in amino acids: CASSIVTGAGNTIYF. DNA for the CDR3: TGTGCCAGTAGTATAGTCACAGGGGCTGGAAACACCATATATTTT.